This is a list of T cell receptor beta chains from one sample in a study of blood T cells in healthy people across ages. TCRdb re-called the 5' RACE reads with MiXCR, one entry per CDR3 protein. The sample holds about 580,000 distinct CDR3 sequences; around 48% are singletons and the top ten take about 22%. The sequenced material came from blood. These receptors were obtained from a man aged 80 or over in good health. CDR3s leave out the opening cysteine and the closing phenylalanine or tryptophan.

v_call cdr3_aa
TRBV5-1 ASSLSTNYGYT
TRBV5-5 ASSLQPPTQY
TRBV3-1 ASSQDGYPSDIQY
TRBV29-1 SVEGYAFNNEQF
TRBV5-1 ASSGGQGALNEQF
TRBV6-5 ASSSGTSGRPSYNEQF
TRBV5-1 ASSLLGQGAANEQF
TRBV11-2 ASSLVIASGANVLT
TRBV10-3 AISPGQGVGTQY
TRBV7-9 ASSTGSAEQY
TRBV6-5 ASSKYEDGTYEQY
TRBV20-1 SAGDSRNEQF
TRBV25-1 ASSKTSYYGYT
TRBV10-3 AISEETDTQY
TRBV7-2 ASSLQGDNYGYT